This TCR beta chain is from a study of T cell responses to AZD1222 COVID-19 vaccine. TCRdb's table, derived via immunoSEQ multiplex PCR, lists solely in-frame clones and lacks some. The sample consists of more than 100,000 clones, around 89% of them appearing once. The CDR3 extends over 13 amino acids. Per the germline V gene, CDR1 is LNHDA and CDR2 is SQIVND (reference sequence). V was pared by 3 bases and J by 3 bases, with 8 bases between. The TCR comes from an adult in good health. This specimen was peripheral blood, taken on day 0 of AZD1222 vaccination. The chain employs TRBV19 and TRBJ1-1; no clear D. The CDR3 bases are TGTGCCAGTAGTATTCAATGGGACACTGAAGCTTTCTTT. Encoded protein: CASSIQWDTEAFF.